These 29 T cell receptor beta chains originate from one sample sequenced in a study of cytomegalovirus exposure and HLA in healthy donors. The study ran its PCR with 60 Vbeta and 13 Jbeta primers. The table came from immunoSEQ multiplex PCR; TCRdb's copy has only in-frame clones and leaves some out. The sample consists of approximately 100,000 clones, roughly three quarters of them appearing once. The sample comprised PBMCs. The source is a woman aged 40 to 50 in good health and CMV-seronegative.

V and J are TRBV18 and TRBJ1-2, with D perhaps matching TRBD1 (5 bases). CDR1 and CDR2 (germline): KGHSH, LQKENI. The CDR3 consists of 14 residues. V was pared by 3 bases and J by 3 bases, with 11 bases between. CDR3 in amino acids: CASSPTVGDYGYTF. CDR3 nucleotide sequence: TGTGCCAGCTCACCGACAGTGGGCGACTATGGCTACACCTTC.

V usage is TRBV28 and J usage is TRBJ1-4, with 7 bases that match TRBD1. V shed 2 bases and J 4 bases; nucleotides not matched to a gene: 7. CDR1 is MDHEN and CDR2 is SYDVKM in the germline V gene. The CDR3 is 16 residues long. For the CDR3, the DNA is TGTGCCAGCAGTTTACTAGCCGACAGGGATAATGAAAAACTGTTTTTT. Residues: CASSLLADRDNEKLFF.

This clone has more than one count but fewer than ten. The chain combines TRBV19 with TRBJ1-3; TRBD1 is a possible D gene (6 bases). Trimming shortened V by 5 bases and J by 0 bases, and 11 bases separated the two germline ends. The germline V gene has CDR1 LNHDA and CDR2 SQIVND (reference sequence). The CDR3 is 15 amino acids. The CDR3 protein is CASSRGQSSGNTIYF. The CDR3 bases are TGTGCCAGTAGTCGAGGACAGTCCTCTGGAAACACCATATATTTT.

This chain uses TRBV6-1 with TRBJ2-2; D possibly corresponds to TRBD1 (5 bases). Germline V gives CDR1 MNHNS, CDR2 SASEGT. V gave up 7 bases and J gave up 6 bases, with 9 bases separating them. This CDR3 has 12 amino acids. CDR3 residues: CASNQGAGELFF. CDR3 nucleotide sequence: TGTGCCAGCAACCAGGGTGCCGGGGAGCTGTTTTTT.

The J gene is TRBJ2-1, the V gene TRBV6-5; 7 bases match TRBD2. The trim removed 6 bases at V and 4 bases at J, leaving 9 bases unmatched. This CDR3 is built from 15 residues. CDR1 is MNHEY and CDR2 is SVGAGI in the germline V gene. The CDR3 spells CASSWKRGRYNEQFF. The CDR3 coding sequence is TGTGCCAGCAGCTGGAAGCGGGGACGTTACAATGAGCAGTTCTTC.

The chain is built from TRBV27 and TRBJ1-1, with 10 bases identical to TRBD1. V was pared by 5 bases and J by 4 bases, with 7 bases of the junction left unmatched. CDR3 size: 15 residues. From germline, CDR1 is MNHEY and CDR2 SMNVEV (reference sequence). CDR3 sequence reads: CASSGWDRGSTEAFF. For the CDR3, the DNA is TGTGCCAGCAGTGGGTGGGACAGGGGTTCCACTGAAGCTTTCTTT.

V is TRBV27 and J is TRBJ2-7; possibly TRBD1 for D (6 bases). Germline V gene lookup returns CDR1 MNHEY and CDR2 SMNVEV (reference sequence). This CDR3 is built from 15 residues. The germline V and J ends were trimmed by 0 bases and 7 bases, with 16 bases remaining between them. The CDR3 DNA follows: TGTGCCAGCAGTTTATCAGGGGGACGGGTGGGGGAGCAGTACTTC. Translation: CASSLSGGRVGEQYF.

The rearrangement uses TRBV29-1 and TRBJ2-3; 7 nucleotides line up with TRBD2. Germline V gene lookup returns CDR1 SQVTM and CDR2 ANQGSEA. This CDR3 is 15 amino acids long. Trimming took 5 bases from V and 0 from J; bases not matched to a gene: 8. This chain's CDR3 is CSVPIGGKSTDTQYF. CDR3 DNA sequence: TGCAGCGTTCCGATCGGGGGGAAGAGCACAGATACGCAGTATTTT.

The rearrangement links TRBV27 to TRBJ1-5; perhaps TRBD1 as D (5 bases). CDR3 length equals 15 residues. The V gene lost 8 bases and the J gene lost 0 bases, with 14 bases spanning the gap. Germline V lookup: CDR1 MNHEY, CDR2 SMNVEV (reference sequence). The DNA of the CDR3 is TGTGCCAGCCGAAGGACAAGGAATAGCAATCAGCCCCAGCATTTT. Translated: CASRRTRNSNQPQHF.

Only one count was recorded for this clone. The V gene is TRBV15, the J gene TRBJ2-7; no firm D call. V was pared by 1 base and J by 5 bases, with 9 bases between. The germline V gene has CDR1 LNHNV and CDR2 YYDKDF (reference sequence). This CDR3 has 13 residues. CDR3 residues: CATSRVGEDEQYF. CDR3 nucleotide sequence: TGTGCCACCAGCAGAGTGGGCGAAGACGAGCAGTACTTC.

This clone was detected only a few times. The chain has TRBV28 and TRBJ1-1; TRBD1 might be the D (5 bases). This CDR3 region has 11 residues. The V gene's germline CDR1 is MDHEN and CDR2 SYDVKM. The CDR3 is CGSQGNTEAFF. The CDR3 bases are TGTGGCTCGCAGGGGAACACTGAAGCTTTCTTT.

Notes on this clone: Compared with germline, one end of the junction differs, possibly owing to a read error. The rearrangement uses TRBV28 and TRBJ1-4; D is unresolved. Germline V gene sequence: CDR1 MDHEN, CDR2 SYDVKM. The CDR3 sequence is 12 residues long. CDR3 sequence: CAGSLLRGKLFF. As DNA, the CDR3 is TGTGCCGGCAGTTTACTACGTGGAAAACTGTTTTTT. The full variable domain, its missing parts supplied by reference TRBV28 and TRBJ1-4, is DVKVTQSSRYLVKRTGEKVFLECVQDMDHENMFWYRQDPGLGLRLIYFSYDVKMKEKGDIPEGYSVSREKKERFSLILESASTNQTSMYLCAGSLLRGKLFFGSGTQLSVL.

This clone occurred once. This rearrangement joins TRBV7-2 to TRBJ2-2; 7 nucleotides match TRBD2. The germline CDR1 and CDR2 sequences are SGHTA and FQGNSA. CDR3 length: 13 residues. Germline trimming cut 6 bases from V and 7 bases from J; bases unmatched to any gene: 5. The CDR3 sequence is CASSGLVIGELFF. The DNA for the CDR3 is TGTGCCAGCAGTGGACTAGTTATCGGGGAGCTGTTTTTT.

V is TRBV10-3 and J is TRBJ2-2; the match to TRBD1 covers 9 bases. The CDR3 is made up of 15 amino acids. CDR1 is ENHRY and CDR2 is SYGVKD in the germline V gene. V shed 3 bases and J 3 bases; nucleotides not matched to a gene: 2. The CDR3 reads CAISEQGADTGELFF. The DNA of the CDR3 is TGTGCCATCAGTGAACAGGGGGCGGACACCGGGGAGCTGTTTTTT.

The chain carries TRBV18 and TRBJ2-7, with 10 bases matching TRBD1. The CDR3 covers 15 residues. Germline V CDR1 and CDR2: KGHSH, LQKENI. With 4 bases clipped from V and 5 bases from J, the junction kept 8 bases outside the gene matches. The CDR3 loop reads CASSLDGTGVDEQYF. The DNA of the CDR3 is TGTGCCAGCTCACTCGACGGGACAGGGGTCGACGAGCAGTACTTC.

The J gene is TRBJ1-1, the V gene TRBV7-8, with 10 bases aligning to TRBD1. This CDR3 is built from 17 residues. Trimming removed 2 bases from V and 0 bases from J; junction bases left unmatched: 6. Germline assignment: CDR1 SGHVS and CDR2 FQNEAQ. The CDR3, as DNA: TGTGCCAGCAGCTTATCCGGGACAGGGGTTATGAACACTGAAGCTTTCTTT. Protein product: CASSLSGTGVMNTEAFF.

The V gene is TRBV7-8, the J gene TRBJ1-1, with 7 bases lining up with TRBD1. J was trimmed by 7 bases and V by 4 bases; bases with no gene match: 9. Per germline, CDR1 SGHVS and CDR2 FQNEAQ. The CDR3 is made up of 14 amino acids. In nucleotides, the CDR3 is TGTGCCAGCAGCTACCTACAGGGGCGGGGTGAAGCTTTCTTT. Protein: CASSYLQGRGEAFF.

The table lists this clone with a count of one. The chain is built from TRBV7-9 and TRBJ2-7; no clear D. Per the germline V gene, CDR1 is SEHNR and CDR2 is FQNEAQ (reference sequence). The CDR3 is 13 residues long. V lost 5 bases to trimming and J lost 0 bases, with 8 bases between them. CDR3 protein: CASSQFLSYEQYF. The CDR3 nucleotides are TGTGCCAGCAGCCAGTTCCTCTCCTACGAGCAGTACTTC.

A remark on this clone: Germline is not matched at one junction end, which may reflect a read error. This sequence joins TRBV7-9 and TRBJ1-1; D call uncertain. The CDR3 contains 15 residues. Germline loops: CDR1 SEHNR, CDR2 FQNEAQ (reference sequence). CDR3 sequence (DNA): TGTTCCAGCAGCTTAAGTGCCGGGATGGAAACTGAAGCTTTCTTT. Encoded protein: CSSSLSAGMETEAFF. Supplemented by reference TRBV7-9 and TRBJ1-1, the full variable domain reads DTGVSQNPRHKITKRGQNVTFRCDPISEHNRLYWYRQTLGQGPEFLTYFQNEAQLEKSRLLSDRFSAERPKGSFSTLEIQRTEQGDSAMYLCSSSLSAGMETEAFFGQGTRLTVV.

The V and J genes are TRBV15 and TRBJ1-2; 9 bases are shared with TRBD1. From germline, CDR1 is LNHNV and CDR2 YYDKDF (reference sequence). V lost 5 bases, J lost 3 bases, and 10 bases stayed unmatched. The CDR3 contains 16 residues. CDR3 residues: CATSPRRGQGDYGYTF. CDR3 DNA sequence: TGTGCCACCAGCCCTCGTAGGGGACAGGGTGACTATGGCTACACCTTC.

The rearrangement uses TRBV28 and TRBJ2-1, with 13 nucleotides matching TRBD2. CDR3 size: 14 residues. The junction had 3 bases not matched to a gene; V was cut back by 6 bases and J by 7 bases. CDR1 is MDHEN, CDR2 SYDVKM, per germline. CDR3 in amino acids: CASRTSGRINEQFF. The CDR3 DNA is TGTGCCAGCAGGACTAGCGGGAGGATAAATGAGCAGTTCTTC.

The CDR3 nucleotides read TGCGCCAGCAGTCAACGACAGGGGTGGAATGAGCAGTTCTTC. It encodes CASSQRQGWNEQFF. This chain joins TRBV23-1 and TRBJ2-1, with 8 bases aligning to TRBD1. TRBV23-1 is sorted into the ORF group, with uncertain function. The ends lost 2 bases at V and 7 bases at J; junction bases unmatched: 4. The CDR3 loop spans 14 amino acids.

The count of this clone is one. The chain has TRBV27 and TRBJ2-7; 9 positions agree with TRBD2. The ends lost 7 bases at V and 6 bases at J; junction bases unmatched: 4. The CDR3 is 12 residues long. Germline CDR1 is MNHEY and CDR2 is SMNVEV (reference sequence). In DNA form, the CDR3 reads TGTGCCAGCATTTGGCGGGAGGGCGAGCAGTACTTC. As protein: CASIWREGEQYF.

CDR3 DNA sequence: TGCGCCAGCAGTTTAGCGTCGGGCAAATTTGCGCAGTATTTT. This sequence encodes CASSLASGKFAQYF. The rearrangement uses TRBV5-1 and TRBJ2-3, with D tentatively TRBD2 (5 bases). Germline CDR1 is SGHRS and CDR2 is YFSETQ. The CDR3 loop spans 14 amino acids. V gave up 5 bases and J gave up 10 bases, with 20 bases separating them. Complete variable domain (other parts from reference TRBV5-1 and TRBJ2-3): KAGVTQTPRYLIKTRGQQVTLSCSPISGHRSVSWYQQTPGQGLQFLFEYFSETQRNKGNFPGRFSGRQFSNSRSEMNVSTLELGDSALYLCASSLASGKFAQYFGPGTRLTVL.

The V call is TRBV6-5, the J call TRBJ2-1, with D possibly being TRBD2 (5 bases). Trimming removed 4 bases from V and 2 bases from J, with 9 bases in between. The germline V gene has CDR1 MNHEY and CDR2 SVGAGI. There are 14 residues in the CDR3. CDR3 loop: CASSLSGAYNEQFF. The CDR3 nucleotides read TGTGCCAGCAGTTTAAGCGGAGCCTACAATGAGCAGTTCTTC.

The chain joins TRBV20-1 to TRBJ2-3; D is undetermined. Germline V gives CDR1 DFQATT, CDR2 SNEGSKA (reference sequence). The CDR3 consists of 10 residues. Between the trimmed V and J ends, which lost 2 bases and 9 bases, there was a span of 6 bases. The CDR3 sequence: CSARLGTQYF. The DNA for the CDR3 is TGCAGTGCTAGACTAGGAACGCAGTATTTT.

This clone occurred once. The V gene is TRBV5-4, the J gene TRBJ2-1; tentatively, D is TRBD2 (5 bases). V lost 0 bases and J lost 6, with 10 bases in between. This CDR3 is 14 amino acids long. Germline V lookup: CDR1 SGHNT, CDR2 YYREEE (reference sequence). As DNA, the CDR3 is TGTGCCAGCAGCTTGGGGCTAGCCGTCAATGAGCAGTTCTTC. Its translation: CASSLGLAVNEQFF. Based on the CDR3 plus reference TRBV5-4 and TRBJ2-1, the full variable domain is ETGVTQSPTHLIKTRGQQVTLRCSSQSGHNTVSWYQQALGQGPQFIFQYYREEENGRGNFPPRFSGLQFPNYSSELNVNALELDDSALYLCASSLGLAVNEQFFGPGTRLTVL.

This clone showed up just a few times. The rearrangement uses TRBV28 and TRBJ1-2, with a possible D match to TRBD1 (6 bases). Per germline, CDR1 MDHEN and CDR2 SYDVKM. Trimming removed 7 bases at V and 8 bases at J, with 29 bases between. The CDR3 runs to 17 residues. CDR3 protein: CASISLQRWGGAGGYTF. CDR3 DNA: TGTGCCAGCATTTCCCTACAGCGTTGGGGGGGGGCCGGGGGCTACACCTTC.

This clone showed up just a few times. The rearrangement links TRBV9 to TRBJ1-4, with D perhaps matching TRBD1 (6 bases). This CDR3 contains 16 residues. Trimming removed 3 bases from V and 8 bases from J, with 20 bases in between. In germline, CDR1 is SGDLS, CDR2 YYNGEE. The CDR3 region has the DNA TGTGCCAGCAGCGGACGAACAGGGTGGGGTGAGGAAAAACTGTTTTTT. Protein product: CASSGRTGWGEEKLFF.